A selection of T cell receptor beta chains follows, all from one sample in a study of T cells after posttransplantation cyclophosphamide. TCRdb's copy holds only in-frame clones and misses some; the assay was immunoSEQ multiplex PCR. The sample contains about 7,200 clones, none of them singletons. The starting material was PBMCs, obtained after allogeneic stem cell transplant with posttransplant cyclophosphamide. The source of these receptors is a female patient aged 45-65 years who received an allogeneic stem cell transplant from an unrelated donor, was CMV-positive, and had acute GVHD only. The graft donor may have contributed some T cells. Both conserved end residues are part of each CDR3. The order of the fields is J gene, V gene, clone size, D gene, CDR3 DNA, CDR3 protein. A D gene is named only where the DNA matches it firmly. The size of a clone is reported for some rows only, either as once, few or many, or as a class for expanded clones.

TRBJ2-7	TRBV6-1	many	.	TGTGCCAGCAGTGAGGGCGGGTCCGTCTCCTACGAGCAGTACTTC	CASSEGGSVSYEQYF
TRBJ2-1	TRBV29-1	many	.	TGCAGCGTTGGAACCATAGCGGACGACCCCAATGAGCAGTTCTTC	CSVGTIADDPNEQFF
TRBJ2-7	TRBV7-9	few	TRBD2	TGTGCCAGCAGCTTGGAAGGACTAGCGGGAGTGCTGCTCGAGCAGTACTTC	CASSLEGLAGVLLEQYF
TRBJ1-4	TRBV2	medium-sized	.	TGTGCCAGCAGTGTGGGCAGGCTTAATGAAAAACTGTTTTTT	CASSVGRLNEKLFF
TRBJ2-7	TRBV27	many	TRBD1	TGTGCCAGCAGTGACGCAGGGACAGGGGCCAACGAGCAGTACTTC	CASSDAGTGANEQYF
TRBJ1-2	TRBV19	many	.	TGTGCCAGTAGTCTACAGGGTGTTGGCTATGGCTACACCTTC	CASSLQGVGYGYTF
TRBJ2-7	TRBV28	many	TRBD2	TGTGCCAGCAGTTCCCCGGGGCGGGGGGCCCACGAGCAGTACTTC	CASSSPGRGAHEQYF
TRBJ2-7	TRBV5-1	many	TRBD2	TGCGCCAGCAGCTTCGGGGGGAATCCCCGCTCCTACGAGCAGTACTTC	CASSFGGNPRSYEQYF
TRBJ2-5	TRBV19	many	TRBD1	TGTGCCAGTAGTATAGACGTGGACAGGGAGACCCAGTACTTC	CASSIDVDRETQYF
TRBJ2-1	TRBV18	many	TRBD2	TGTGCCAGCTCACCAAGTAGCGGGGGCCTGGGGAATGAGCAGTTCTTC	CASSPSSGGLGNEQFF
TRBJ2-1	TRBV27	many	.	TGTGCCAGCAGTTGGCAGGGATACAATGAGCAGTTCTTC	CASSWQGYNEQFF
TRBJ2-1	TRBV5-1	many	.	TGCGCCAGCAGCTTGGCCACTACCTCCTACAATGAGCAGTTCTTC	CASSLATTSYNEQFF
TRBJ2-7	TRBV18	few	.	TGTGCCAGCTCACCAAATCGTCAGGGGGGCTCCGAGCAGTACTTC	CASSPNRQGGSEQYF
TRBJ2-1	TRBV7-6	many	.	TGTGCCAGCAGCCCCCGGCTGGGAAGGGGCAATGAGCAGTTCTTC	CASSPRLGRGNEQFF
TRBJ2-7	TRBV7-3	.	.	TGTGCCAGCAGCCCGAGGGGAGGAGGCTACGAGCAGTACTTC	CASSPRGGGYEQYF
TRBJ2-1	TRBV27	few	TRBD2	TGTGCCAGCAGTTTTGGGGCGGGAGGGCCGCATGAGCAGTTCTTC	CASSFGAGGPHEQFF
TRBJ2-7	TRBV28	medium-sized	.	TGTGCCAGCAGCCCCAGTCTAGGAGGATACGAGCAGTACTTC	CASSPSLGGYEQYF
TRBJ2-5	TRBV11-3	few	.	TGTGCCAGCAGCTTGTACACAGGTGGGCCCTTGTACTTC	CASSLYTGGPLYF
TRBJ2-1	TRBV7-2	medium-sized	.	TGTGCCAGCAGCTTAGACTCCACTAGGCACGAGCAGTTCTTC	CASSLDSTRHEQFF
TRBJ2-3	TRBV2	many	.	TGTGCCAGCAGACTCACAGATACGCAGTATTTT	CASRLTDTQYF
TRBJ1-2	TRBV27	many	.	TGTGCCAGCAGTAACGGACCAGGGGTAGATGGCTACACCTTC	CASSNGPGVDGYTF
TRBJ2-1	TRBV27	many	TRBD2	TGTGCCAGCAGTGGTCTAGCGGGAGTTCACAATGAGCAGTTCTTC	CASSGLAGVHNEQFF
TRBJ2-5	TRBV11-2	many	.	TGTGCCAGCAGTCTTAGAGGGGGGGGCCAAGAGACCCAGTACTTC	CASSLRGGGQETQYF
TRBJ1-1	TRBV29-1	medium-sized	TRBD1	TGCAGCCTTCGGACAGGGGCGAACACTGAAGCTTTCTTT	CSLRTGANTEAFF
TRBJ1-5	TRBV30	many	.	TGTGCCTGGAGTGTAGGGGGAAATCAGCCCCAGCATTTT	CAWSVGGNQPQHF
TRBJ2-7	TRBV29-1	many	.	TGCAGCGTGCAGCGGGCCTACGAGCAGTACTTC	CSVQRAYEQYF
TRBJ1-1	TRBV4-3	many	.	TGCGCCAGCAGCCAAGTGGATAGGGGGTACACTGAAGCTTTCTTT	CASSQVDRGYTEAFF
TRBJ1-1	TRBV5-5	.	TRBD1	TGTGCCAGCAGCCTGTACAGGGGCCGGGGCACTGAAGCTTTCTTT	CASSLYRGRGTEAFF
TRBJ2-1	TRBV27	medium-sized	.	TGTGCCAGCAGTGAAGGGGGAACTGAGCAGTTCTTC	CASSEGGTEQFF
TRBJ2-7	TRBV9	many	TRBD1	TGTGCCAGCAGCCCCGGGACAGGGGTCTACGAGCAGTACTTC	CASSPGTGVYEQYF
TRBJ2-1	TRBV18	few	TRBD1	TGTGCCAGCTCATCGAGGACAGGGTTCGATGAGCAGTTCTTC	CASSSRTGFDEQFF
TRBJ2-3	TRBV10-3	medium-sized	TRBD2	TGTGCCATCAGTGACCTCGGGGGGAGGGCCCCCGATACGCAGTATTTT	CAISDLGGRAPDTQYF
TRBJ2-7	TRBV21-1	many	.	TGTGCCAGCAGCAAAGGAGCGGGGACCTACGAGCAGTACTTC	CASSKGAGTYEQYF
TRBJ1-1	TRBV28	many	TRBD1	TGTGCCAGCAGTTTTCACAGGGGAACTGAAGCTTTCTTT	CASSFHRGTEAFF
TRBJ2-3	TRBV6-5	many	.	TGTGCCAGCAGTTTTATGAGGGCGAGCACAGATACGCAGTATTTT	CASSFMRASTDTQYF
TRBJ2-2	TRBV9	many	.	TGTGCCAGCAGCGTAGTTACGGACACCGGGGAGCTGTTTTTT	CASSVVTDTGELFF
TRBJ2-3	TRBV6-1	medium-sized	TRBD2	TGTGCCAGCAGCTCGGGGGCTAGCGGGTTCGATACGCAGTATTTT	CASSSGASGFDTQYF
TRBJ2-7	TRBV7-2	few	.	TGTGCCAGCAGCTTAGGTCTAGGTCCCTACGAGCAGTACTTC	CASSLGLGPYEQYF
TRBJ2-1	TRBV4-2	many	.	TGTGCCAGCAGCGGGGAGGCGGATTACTACAATGAGCAGTTCTTC	CASSGEADYYNEQFF
TRBJ1-2	TRBV5-6	many	.	TGTGCCAGCAGCTGGAGTTTCTATGGCTACACCTTC	CASSWSFYGYTF
TRBJ2-3	TRBV4-2	many	TRBD2	TGTGCCAGCAGCCAACTAGCGGGAGGAGGGCAAGGCGCAGATACGCAGTATTTT	CASSQLAGGGQGADTQYF
TRBJ2-7	TRBV6-5	many	.	TGTGCCAGCAGTTACGGCAGGGCCTACGAGCAGTACTTC	CASSYGRAYEQYF
TRBJ2-1	TRBV9	many	.	TGTGCCAGCAGCGTAACCTTTGGGGCGGAGCCATACAATGAGCAGTTCTTC	CASSVTFGAEPYNEQFF
TRBJ2-7	TRBV6-6	many	.	TGTGCCAGCAGGACGGACAGTTTCTACGAGCAGTACTTC	CASRTDSFYEQYF
TRBJ2-4	TRBV7-9	few	.	TGTGCCAGCAGCTTCGGAGGGAGTAGGAGTCAAAACATTCAGTACTTC	CASSFGGSRSQNIQYF
TRBJ2-1	TRBV7-2	many	TRBD2	TGTGCCAGCAGCTTAGAAGGACTAGCGGGGGCCAATGAGCAGTTCTTC	CASSLEGLAGANEQFF
TRBJ2-2	TRBV7-3	few	.	TGTGCCAGCAGCACTCCGGGAGCCGGGGAGCTGTTTTTT	CASSTPGAGELFF
TRBJ2-3	TRBV7-3	many	TRBD2	TGTGCCAGCAGCCAGGGAGGGCGCACAGATACGCAGTATTTT	CASSQGGRTDTQYF
TRBJ2-5	TRBV27	many	.	TGTGCCAGCAGTTTATCGATACTAGAGACCCAGTACTTC	CASSLSILETQYF